This T cell receptor beta chain derives from a study of cytomegalovirus exposure and HLA in healthy donors. Study-wide findings and caveats: When a later analysis was performed, an Asian-associated ancestry cluster reportedly had fewer N-insertions than the roughly 700-donor mean.

It was with 60 Vbeta and 13 Jbeta primers that the PCR ran. Per the original methods: A later analysis counted approximately 88 million unique TCR beta chains, some 11 million shared. Repertoires were generated with immunoSEQ multiplex PCR, while TCRdb's copy carries only in-frame clones and drops some. The DNA was the basis for D and trimming; V, J and clone size are from that table. This table has 90,000 to 120,000 clones, around 80% appearing once. V shed 4 bases and J 3 bases; nucleotides not matched to a gene: 3. The CDR3 spans 14 residues. From germline, CDR1 is SNHLY and CDR2 FYNNEI. Worth noting for this clone: Its antigen is as yet unknown.

The TCR originated in a woman aged 18-35 years in good health and CMV-seropositive. The chain joins TRBV2 to TRBJ2-3; TRBD1 agrees at 8 bases. Sequenced material: PBMCs. CDR3 coding DNA: TGTGCCAGCAGTGGAGGACAGGGAACAGATACGCAGTATTTT. Protein product: CASSGGQGTDTQYF.